This TCR beta chain comes out of a study of control samples from healthy donors and cancer patients. Only in-frame clones appear in the TCRdb table, and some are missing; sequencing was by immunoSEQ multiplex PCR. The repertoire consists of just over 150,000 clones, with about 87% occurring once and the leading ten covering about 11%. Germline lookup yields CDR1 MGHRA and CDR2 YSYEKL. This CDR3 spans 14 amino acids. V was shortened by 0 bases and J by 3 bases, with 8 bases between the two germline ends. The sequenced sample consisted of blood. The receptor was isolated from a man aged 30 to 45 in good health. V and J are TRBV4-1 and TRBJ2-5; D ambiguous. CDR3 in amino acids: CASSQDRQKETQYF. The CDR3 DNA sequence: TGCGCCAGCAGCCAAGATCGGCAGAAAGAGACCCAGTACTTC.